The 30 T cell receptor beta chains presented below share a single source sample, sequenced in a study of metastatic and nonmetastatic thyroid tumors. TCRdb reanalyzed the PCR reads via MiXCR. The sample carries about 30,000 clones, roughly 19% recorded once. Ahead of thyroid surgery, no patient had received treatment of any kind. The sequencing sample was made of blood. These receptors were taken from a female donor with papillary thyroid cancer or a benign thyroid nodule (not recorded which). Some clones in this sample may be carry-over from other donors' samples.

This clone was seen more than once but under ten times. V is TRBV6-5 and J is TRBJ2-7; possible D gene TRBD1, 5 bases. This CDR3 has 15 amino acids. Germline CDR1 MNHEY, CDR2 SVGAGI. Trimming took 1 base from V and 0 from J, leaving 10 bases between them. CDR3 in DNA: TGTGCCAGCAGTTACTTCCAGGGTAGCTCCTACGAGCAGTACTTC. It yields the protein CASSYFQGSSYEQYF.

To note about this clone: One base away lies a much larger clone, so this may be a sequencing read error. Additional DNA sequences in this sample encode the identical CDR3. The chain uses TRBV5-4 and TRBJ1-6, with TRBD1 as a possible D gene (5 bases). Per germline, CDR1 SGHNT and CDR2 YYREEE (reference sequence). This CDR3 region has 13 residues. CDR3 sequence reads: CASSLGDNSPLHF. CDR3 sequence (DNA): TGTGCTAGCAGCTTGGGGGATAATTCACCCCTCCACTTT.

V and J are TRBV3-1 and TRBJ2-5, with TRBD2 identical over 11 bases. Germline CDR1 and CDR2: LGHDT and YNNKEL (reference sequence). This CDR3 region has 17 residues. Unmatched junction bases numbered 10, after V lost 3 bases and J lost 4 bases. CDR3 residues: CASSHIWIAGGRETQYF. CDR3 nucleotides: TGTGCCAGCAGCCATATTTGGATAGCGGGGGGGCGAGAGACCCAGTACTTC.

This clone has a handful of counts. This may stem from a read error, because a much larger clone lies one nucleotide away. The chain has TRBV2 and TRBJ1-1; no definite D call. The CDR3 runs to 11 residues. The germline V gene encodes CDR1 SNHLY and CDR2 FYNNEI. V lost 6 bases and J 6 bases, leaving 8 bases between the germline ends. The CDR3 DNA sequence: TGTGCCAGCAGGGATTACCCTGAAGCTTTCTTT. It is translated as CASRDYPEAFF. Supplemented by reference TRBV2 and TRBJ1-1, the full variable domain reads EPEVTQTPSHQVTQMGQEVILRCVPISNHLYFYWYRQILGQKVEFLVSFYNNEISEKSEIFDDQFSVERPDGSNFTLKIRSTKLEDSAMYFCASRDYPEAFFGQGTRLTVV.

This clone showed up many times. The chain employs TRBV9 and TRBJ1-2, with D perhaps TRBD1 (6 bases). Deletions cut 0 bases from V and 6 bases from J, with 15 bases between. The CDR3 is 15 residues long. Germline V gene lookup returns CDR1 SGDLS and CDR2 YYNGEE. CDR3 amino acids: CASSVAQGPKDGYTF. The CDR3 DNA is TGTGCCAGCAGCGTAGCACAGGGTCCAAAGGATGGCTACACCTTC.

The V gene is TRBV7-8, the J gene TRBJ2-7; 9 bases map to TRBD1. Germline CDR1 is SGHVS and CDR2 is FQNEAQ. This CDR3 contains 14 residues. V dropped 3 bases and J dropped 3; count of bases not matched to a gene: 3. CDR3 bases: TGTGCCAGCAGCTTGAGACAGGGGGACTACGAGCAGTACTTC. It specifies CASSLRQGDYEQYF.

This clone was detected ten times or more. The CDR3 DNA is TGTGCCAGCAGCTTTCAACAGGGGGCAGGAGAGACCCAGTACTTC. It codes for CASSFQQGAGETQYF. The chain recombines TRBV7-2 with TRBJ2-5; 9 nucleotides match TRBD1. The CDR3 totals 15 residues. CDR1 is SGHTA and CDR2 is FQGNSA in the germline V gene. J gave up 4 bases and V 3 bases, and 6 bases lay outside the gene matches.

J is TRBJ2-3 and V is TRBV5-1; D is possibly TRBD1 (5 bases). The CDR3 is 14 residues long. V lost 0 bases, J lost 10 bases, and 15 bases lay in between. Germline assignment: CDR1 SGHRS and CDR2 YFSETQ. In DNA form, the CDR3 reads TGCGCCAGCAGCTTGGGGGGCGGTAGCTGGGCGCAGTATTTT. This encodes CASSLGGGSWAQYF. Full variable domain (missing parts from reference TRBV5-1 and TRBJ2-3): KAGVTQTPRYLIKTRGQQVTLSCSPISGHRSVSWYQQTPGQGLQFLFEYFSETQRNKGNFPGRFSGRQFSNSRSEMNVSTLELGDSALYLCASSLGGGSWAQYFGPGTRLTVL.

Relative to its sample, this clone is medium-sized. The CDR3 protein is CASRPGTATTNTGELFF. The CDR3 nucleotides are TGTGCCAGCAGACCTGGGACAGCAACGACGAACACCGGGGAGCTGTTTTTT. The chain uses TRBV28 and TRBJ2-2; 7 bases match TRBD1. Trimming cost V 6 bases and J 0 bases; bases outside gene matches: 10. The germline gives CDR1 MDHEN, CDR2 SYDVKM. This CDR3 has 17 residues.

With respect to this clone: Relative to the germline gene, one junction end is altered; a read error may explain this. V and J are TRBV27 and TRBJ2-3, with 10 bases that match TRBD2. The CDR3 is 19 residues long. CDR1 and CDR2 from the germline V gene are MNHEY and SMNVEV (reference sequence). The CDR3 nucleotides are TGTGTCAGCAGTTTATCACCCCCGGGACTAGCGTGCGGTACAGATACGCAGTATTTT. It specifies CVSSLSPPGLACGTDTQYF.

This clone has at least ten counts. The rearrangement joins TRBV7-9 to TRBJ2-7; tentative D call: TRBD1 (5 bases). The CDR3 length is 13 residues. Germline lookup yields CDR1 SEHNR and CDR2 FQNEAQ (reference sequence). Trimming stripped 5 bases from V and 3 bases from J, with 11 bases between. The CDR3 DNA is TGTGCCAGCAGCCCCATGGACAACTACGAGCAGTACTTC. As protein: CASSPMDNYEQYF.

This clone was detected ten times or more. The rearrangement joins TRBV6-1 to TRBJ2-3; 10 bases align to TRBD1. The germline gives CDR1 MNHNS, CDR2 SASEGT. The CDR3 extends over 15 amino acids. The V gene end was trimmed by 6 bases and the J gene end by 4 bases; junction bases not matched to a gene: 7. This chain's CDR3 is CASSQGQGMADTQYF. The CDR3 bases are TGTGCCAGCAGCCAGGGACAGGGGATGGCAGATACGCAGTATTTT.

This clone has a count of ten or more. The chain joins TRBV12-3 or TRBV12-4 to TRBJ1-6; D is uncertain. The CDR3 covers 13 residues. The ends were cut back, 6 bases at V and 7 bases at J, with 10 bases in the middle. DNA for the CDR3: TGTGCCAGCAGCCGTTACGCCAATTCACCCCTCCACTTT. Translated: CASSRYANSPLHF.

This clone was found many times. This chain uses TRBV7-6 with TRBJ2-7; D is ambiguous. CDR3 length: 14 amino acids. Germline values: CDR1 SGHVS, CDR2 FNYEAQ. V lost 1 base and J 2 bases, leaving 9 bases between the germline ends. The CDR3 here is CASSLDTFAYEQYF. The CDR3 nucleotides are TGTGCCAGCAGCTTAGACACCTTTGCCTACGAGCAGTACTTC.

Comments on this clone: A read error may account for a junction end that differs from germline. V and J are TRBV7-7 and TRBJ2-5; the D gene is possibly TRBD1 (5 bases). Germline CDR1 reads SSHAT; CDR2 reads FNYEAQ (reference sequence). The CDR3 is 14 amino acids. The CDR3 coding sequence is TGTGCTAGCAGCTTTGACAGTAATGGCGAGACCCAGTACTTC. Protein: CASSFDSNGETQYF. The variable domain in full, with the rest retrieved from reference TRBV7-7 and TRBJ2-5, is GAGVSQSPRYKVTKRGQDVTLRCDPISSHATLYWYQQALGQGPEFLTYFNYEAQPDKSGLPSDRFSAERPEGSISTLTIQRTEQRDSAMYRCASSFDSNGETQYFGPGTRLLVL.

This clone was seen many times. The V and J genes are TRBV27 and TRBJ1-2; TRBD1 aligns across 9 bases. Trimming at V came to 3 bases and at J to 7 bases, leaving 3 bases not matched to a gene. Germline V lookup: CDR1 MNHEY, CDR2 SMNVEV (reference sequence). The CDR3 runs to 13 residues. The CDR3 coding sequence is TGTGCCAGCAGTTTTGGGGACAGGGCTGGCTACACCTTC. Residues: CASSFGDRAGYTF.

This clone was seen more than once but under ten times. The V and J genes are TRBV12-3 or TRBV12-4 and TRBJ1-1; D is ambiguous. The CDR3 totals 11 residues. The ends were cut back, 7 bases at V and 6 bases at J, with 9 bases in the middle. CDR3 in amino acids: CASKRRAEAFF. CDR3 nucleotide sequence: TGTGCCAGCAAACGGAGGGCTGAAGCTTTCTTT.

This clone was picked up a small number of times. V and J are TRBV2 and TRBJ1-5; D not certain. Germline values: CDR1 SNHLY, CDR2 FYNNEI. This CDR3 contains 13 residues. The germline V and J ends were trimmed by 9 bases and 2 bases, with 11 bases remaining between them. The CDR3 DNA reads TGTGCCAGTGGGCGGCAGGGCAATCAGCCCCAGCATTTT. Amino acids: CASGRQGNQPQHF.

This clone occurred once. A read error may be the cause here, since a much bigger clone is one base away. Distinct nucleotide sequences in the sample also encode this CDR3. The genes are TRBV30 and TRBJ1-1; the D gene is possibly TRBD1 (5 bases). The V gene lost 4 bases and the J gene lost 8 bases, with 11 bases spanning the gap. Per germline, CDR1 GTSNPN and CDR2 SVGIG (reference sequence). The CDR3 has 11 residues. CDR3 region: CAWKARAEAFF. The CDR3 coding sequence is TGTGCCTGGAAGGCCAGGGCAGAAGCTTTCTTT.

This clone was counted between two and nine times. The gene calls are TRBV5-1 and TRBJ2-7, with 8 positions matching TRBD1. V was pared by 0 bases and J by 5 bases, with 13 bases of the junction left unmatched. CDR1 and CDR2 from the germline V gene are SGHRS and YFSETQ. The CDR3 is 17 residues long. The CDR3 loop is CASSLAEGQEMGNEQYF. Here the CDR3 DNA reads TGCGCCAGCAGCTTGGCCGAGGGACAGGAAATGGGCAACGAGCAGTACTTC.

This rearrangement joins TRBV5-6 to TRBJ2-7; 7 bases fit TRBD1. CDR3 length: 15 amino acids. From germline, CDR1 is SGHDT and CDR2 YYEEEE. The V gene end was trimmed by 0 bases and the J gene end by 1 base; junction bases not matched to a gene: 4. The CDR3 sequence: CASSLDTGASYEQYF. DNA of the CDR3: TGTGCCAGCAGCTTGGATACAGGGGCATCCTACGAGCAGTACTTC.

The chain combines TRBV18 with TRBJ1-3, with D unresolved. The CDR3 runs to 16 residues. V shed 5 bases and J shed 0 bases, with 14 bases lying between them. The germline CDR1 and CDR2 sequences are KGHSH and LQKENI. The CDR3 sequence is CASSERVPSSGNTIYF. The CDR3 bases are TGTGCCAGCTCAGAAAGGGTGCCGAGCTCTGGAAACACCATATATTTT. Full variable domain (rest looked up from reference TRBV18 and TRBJ1-3): NAGVMQNPRHLVRRRGQEARLRCSPMKGHSHVYWYRQLPEEGLKFMVYLQKENIIDESGMPKERFSAEFPKEGPSILRIQQVVRGDSAAYFCASSERVPSSGNTIYFGEGSWLTVV.

This clone was seen only a few times. A much larger clone differs from this one at a single base, so this may be a read error. The rearrangement links TRBV18 to TRBJ2-3; 7 bases fit TRBD2. Germline V gene sequence: CDR1 KGHSH, CDR2 LQKENI. Trimming removed 7 bases from V and 5 bases from J; junction bases left unmatched: 6. The CDR3 covers 13 residues. The CDR3 bases are TGTGCCAGCTTACCCGGGGGGAAAGATACGCAGTATTTT. This codes for CASLPGGKDTQYF.

This clone was detected many times. The chain employs TRBV20-1 and TRBJ1-6, with D unclear. V was trimmed by 0 bases and J by 0 bases, leaving 12 bases between them. The CDR3 totals 17 residues. The germline V gene encodes CDR1 DFQATT and CDR2 SNEGSKA (reference sequence). The CDR3 sequence: CSARDHSLPSYNSPLHF. CDR3 bases: TGCAGTGCTAGAGATCACAGCTTACCCTCCTATAATTCACCCCTCCACTTT.

This chain connects TRBV13 to TRBJ2-7; 7 bases match TRBD2. This CDR3 contains 15 residues. The germline V gene encodes CDR1 PRHDT and CDR2 FYEKMQ (reference sequence). J was trimmed by 7 bases and V by 4 bases; bases with no gene match: 13. CDR3 residues: CASSSGTTPPEEQYF. The CDR3 region has the DNA TGTGCCAGCAGCTCCGGGACTACGCCTCCCGAGGAGCAGTACTTC.

This clone has ten or more counts. The rearrangement joins TRBV29-1 to TRBJ1-1; possibly TRBD1 for D (6 bases). The V end lost 5 bases, the J end lost 7 bases, and 14 bases lay between the germline ends. The length of the CDR3 is 12 residues. The germline V gene has CDR1 SQVTM and CDR2 ANQGSEA. The CDR3 spells CSVPGGQFEAFF. The DNA of the CDR3 is TGCAGCGTTCCTGGAGGACAGTTTGAAGCTTTCTTT.

There are many counts of this clone. This rearrangement joins TRBV10-3 to TRBJ1-2; 7 bases fit TRBD1. The CDR3 consists of 13 residues. The V segment lost 6 bases and the J segment 2 bases; nucleotides outside the gene matches: 3. Germline V lookup: CDR1 ENHRY, CDR2 SYGVKD. This CDR3 is CAISEGQNYGYTF. In nucleotides, the CDR3 is TGTGCCATCAGCGAGGGACAGAACTATGGCTACACCTTC.

This clone has a count of ten or more. The chain combines TRBV12-5 with TRBJ1-2; D is unclear. V gave up 3 bases and J gave up 4 bases, with 9 bases separating them. CDR1 is LGHNT, CDR2 FRNRAP, per germline. The CDR3 covers 13 residues. CDR3 in amino acids: CASGLEGVYGYTF. The CDR3 DNA sequence: TGTGCTAGTGGTTTAGAAGGAGTCTATGGCTACACCTTC.

This clone was detected ten times or more. The rearrangement joins TRBV3-1 to TRBJ2-7; 8 bases align to TRBD1. Looked up from germline, CDR1 is LGHDT and CDR2 is YNNKEL (reference sequence). This CDR3 has 15 residues. Trimming at V came to 0 bases and at J to 5 bases, leaving 6 bases not matched to a gene. This CDR3 is CASSQDPAGGNEQYF. The DNA of the CDR3 is TGTGCCAGCAGCCAAGATCCCGCAGGGGGCAACGAGCAGTACTTC.

V gene TRBV11-2 combines with J gene TRBJ2-7; no clear D. The CDR3 contains 14 residues. Trimming took off 1 base at V and 2 bases at J, with 9 bases between the two ends. Germline V CDR1 and CDR2: SGHAT, FQNNGV. The CDR3 loop is CASSLAVPPYEQYF. The CDR3 bases are TGTGCCAGCAGCTTAGCCGTTCCGCCCTACGAGCAGTACTTC.